Listed below are T cell receptor beta chains from one sample, sequenced in a study of spatial heterogeneity in lung cancer. TCRdb re-analysed the 5' RACE reads in MiXCR, keeping a single row per CDR3 protein. The sample carries 110,000 or so distinct CDR3 sequences, 10% to 12% recorded once. Sequencing was performed on PBMCs, taken at follow-up. These receptors were taken from a female donor with early-stage non-small cell lung cancer. Each CDR3 is given with its conserved first and last residue. A D gene is named only where the DNA matches it firmly. Clone sizes are given selectively: once, few, many, or a class where the clone is expanded.

CDR3aa	CDR3nt	len	abundance	d_gene	v_gene	j_gene
CASSMGRGPYEQYF	TGTGCCAGCAGTATGGGGCGGGGTCCCTACGAGCAGTACTTC	14	many	NA	TRBV25-1	TRBJ2-7
CSVERRGRARNNEQFF	TGCAGCGTTGAAAGACGCGGGAGGGCCAGGAACAATGAGCAGTTCTTC	16	many	TRBD2	TRBV29-1	TRBJ2-1
CASSLIGRGTEAFF	TGTGCCAGCAGCTTAATAGGCCGGGGGACTGAAGCTTTCTTT	14	NA	NA	TRBV7-8	TRBJ1-1
CASSGSGRNTGELFF	TGTGCCAGCAGCGGTAGCGGGAGGAACACCGGGGAGCTGTTTTTT	15	NA	TRBD2	TRBV11-3	TRBJ2-2
CASSHIRGTEAFF	TGTGCCAGCAGTCATATACGGGGGACTGAAGCTTTCTTT	13	many	NA	TRBV6-2/TRBV6-3	TRBJ1-1
CASSPTDSVEKLFF	TGTGCCAGCAGTCCTACCGACAGTGTTGAAAAACTGTTTTTT	14	few	NA	TRBV6-2/TRBV6-3	TRBJ1-4
CASSVASQAFYSNQPQHF	TGTGCCAGTAGTGTAGCCTCTCAGGCGTTTTATAGCAATCAGCCCCAGCATTTT	18	few	NA	TRBV19	TRBJ1-5
CAIGQRNTGELFF	TGTGCGATAGGGCAACGGAACACCGGGGAGCTGTTTTTT	13	few	NA	TRBV10-3	TRBJ2-2
CASSGEATVGQPQHF	TGTGCCAGCAGTGGGGAAGCGACTGTCGGACAGCCCCAGCATTTT	15	many	NA	TRBV6-1	TRBJ1-5
CASSQGVLRPEAFF	TGCGCCAGCAGCCAAGGAGTGCTGCGGCCGGAAGCTTTCTTT	14	few	NA	TRBV4-1	TRBJ1-1
CASSSGALNTEAFF	TGTGCCAGCAGCTCAGGGGCTTTGAACACTGAAGCTTTCTTT	14	NA	NA	TRBV7-8	TRBJ1-1
CASSPDYITQYF	TGTGCCAGCAGCCCCGACTACATTACGCAGTATTTT	12	few	NA	TRBV7-3	TRBJ2-3
CASSLGRPNTYGYTF	TGTGCCAGCAGTTTAGGTCGGCCGAATACCTATGGCTACACCTTC	15	few	NA	TRBV12-3/TRBV12-4	TRBJ1-2
CASMFTGSNVLTF	TGTGCCAGCATGTTTACAGGGTCCAACGTCCTGACTTTC	13	few	NA	TRBV6-2/TRBV6-3	TRBJ2-6
CASSLRGPYEQYF	TGTGCCAGCAGTTTAAGGGGGCCCTACGAGCAGTACTTC	13	few	TRBD1	TRBV28	TRBJ2-7
CASSWTDQETQYF	TGTGCCAGCAGCTGGACAGATCAAGAGACCCAGTACTTC	13	NA	NA	TRBV11-2	TRBJ2-5
CASSFPGQGYTF	TGTGCCAGCAGTTTTCCGGGACAGGGCTACACCTTC	12	many	TRBD1	TRBV28	TRBJ1-2
CASSETSGRAGTGELFF	TGTGCCAGCAGCGAGACTAGCGGGAGGGCCGGTACCGGGGAGCTGTTTTTT	17	NA	TRBD2	TRBV9	TRBJ2-2
CAIETGHPLGQPQHF	TGTGCCATCGAAACGGGGCATCCCTTGGGTCAGCCCCAGCATTTT	15	few	NA	TRBV6-1	TRBJ1-5